Each of the 30 T cell receptor beta chains below was sequenced from the same sample in a study of blood T cell repertoires in COVID-19. Method: immunoSEQ multiplex PCR; TCRdb's copy keeps in-frame clones and lacks some. Seen here are tens of thousands of clones, around 81% observed once, and the top ten hold roughly 4.8%. Sequencing was performed on peripheral blood. The receptor source for this set is a woman aged 55-69 years with acute or convalescent COVID-19.

This chain connects TRBV3-1 (or the pseudogene TRBV3-2) to TRBJ1-6; 7 nucleotides match TRBD1. The germline gives CDR1 LGHDT, CDR2 YNNKEL (reference sequence). The CDR3 sequence is 18 residues long. J gave up 7 bases and V 2 bases, and 14 bases lay outside the gene matches. As DNA, the CDR3 is TGTGCCAGCAGCCAAACCCATCTGGACAGGTCTACGAATTCACCCCTCCACTTT. As protein: CASSQTHLDRSTNSPLHF.

The chain uses TRBV20-1 and TRBJ2-3; the D gene is possibly TRBD1 (6 bases). Trimming stripped 3 bases from V and 0 bases from J, with 19 bases between. CDR3 length equals 17 residues. Germline V gene sequence: CDR1 DFQATT, CDR2 SNEGSKA (reference sequence). The CDR3 nucleotides are TGCAGTGCTAGTTTACCCGTGGGTAGGGGGAGCACAGATACGCAGTATTTT. Protein sequence: CSASLPVGRGSTDTQYF.

This chain connects TRBV5-5 to TRBJ1-5; the D gene is possibly TRBD1 (5 bases). V shed 4 bases and J shed 0 bases, with 11 bases lying between them. The CDR3 is 15 residues long. Germline CDR1 reads SGHKS; CDR2 reads YYEKEE (reference sequence). The CDR3 nucleotides read TGTGCCAGCAGCCCGACAGTTTATAGCAATCAGCCCCAGCATTTT. This encodes CASSPTVYSNQPQHF.

In DNA, the CDR3 is TGTGCCATCAGTGAGAGCGATGGGTACACCGGGGAGCTGTTTTTT. Amino acid sequence: CAISESDGYTGELFF. This chain joins TRBV10-3 and TRBJ2-2; D is unclear. Between the trimmed V and J ends, which lost 2 bases and 3 bases, there was a span of 10 bases. The CDR3 consists of 15 residues. The germline V gene encodes CDR1 ENHRY and CDR2 SYGVKD.

The V and J genes are TRBV9 and TRBJ1-2; 7 bases align to TRBD1. Germline V gene data show CDR1 as SGDLS and CDR2 as YYNGEE. Trimming at V came to 0 bases and at J to 4 bases, leaving 6 bases not matched to a gene. The CDR3 spans 15 residues. CDR3 region: CASSVGTGPFYGYTF. The CDR3 DNA is TGTGCCAGCAGCGTAGGGACAGGACCCTTCTATGGCTACACCTTC.

The chain uses TRBV28 and TRBJ1-5, with no clear D. The CDR3 contains 13 residues. V was trimmed by 5 bases and J by 2 bases, leaving 7 bases between them. In germline, CDR1 is MDHEN, CDR2 SYDVKM. As DNA, the CDR3 is TGTGCCAGCAGTCCTTCGGGCAATCAGCCCCAGCATTTT. Encoded protein: CASSPSGNQPQHF.

A remark on this clone: Mismatch with germline at one junction end may stem from a read error. Other DNA sequences in the sample encode the same CDR3. The gene calls are TRBV5-1 and TRBJ2-2; 8 bases map to TRBD2. There are 16 residues in the CDR3. Per germline, CDR1 SGHRS and CDR2 YFSETQ. CDR3 DNA: TGCGCCCGCAGCCGGGACGGGGGGGGGCCCACCGGGGAGCTGTTTTTT. It translates to CARSRDGGGPTGELFF.

The chain uses TRBV6-6 and TRBJ2-2, with D perhaps matching TRBD1 (6 bases). The CDR3 length is 15 residues. Germline loops: CDR1 MNHNY, CDR2 SVGAGI (reference sequence). Trimming removed 5 bases from V and 4 bases from J, with 14 bases in between. CDR3 nucleotide sequence: TGTGCCAGCAGTCCGACAGGCTCGATCACCGGGGAGCTGTTTTTT. Translation: CASSPTGSITGELFF.

The rearrangement joins TRBV9 to TRBJ2-2; 8 bases align to TRBD1. The CDR3 is 15 amino acids. Trimming cost V 0 bases and J 6 bases; bases outside gene matches: 4. CDR1 and CDR2 (germline): SGDLS, YYNGEE. CDR3: CASSVAVTGAGELFF. CDR3 nucleotide sequence: TGTGCCAGCAGCGTAGCTGTGACAGGGGCCGGGGAGCTGTTTTTT.

The chain joins TRBV11-2 to TRBJ1-1, with D possibly being TRBD1 (6 bases). Germline CDR1 and CDR2: SGHAT and FQNNGV. CDR3 length: 14 residues. The ends were cut back, 6 bases at V and 1 base at J, with 12 bases in the middle. CDR3 nucleotide sequence: TGTGCCAGCAGTCTCGCGACAGGGAACACTGAAGCTTTCTTT. This gives the protein CASSLATGNTEAFF.

This clone was picked up one time. The chain employs TRBV12-3 or TRBV12-4 and TRBJ1-2; D not certain. The V end was cut by 6 bases, the J end by 7 bases, with 15 bases between. This CDR3 region has 13 residues. The CDR3 here is CASRLHSEGGYTF. For the CDR3, the DNA is TGTGCCAGCAGACTACATTCGGAGGGTGGCTACACCTTC.

This clone came up once. The genes are TRBV6-6 and TRBJ2-1; tentatively, D is TRBD2 (5 bases). From germline, CDR1 is MNHNY and CDR2 SVGAGI (reference sequence). Trimming left V 5 bases short and J 0 bases short, with 11 bases between. The CDR3 contains 15 residues. The CDR3 spells CASSTGESSYNEQFF. The CDR3 bases are TGTGCCAGCAGTACTGGGGAGAGCTCCTACAATGAGCAGTTCTTC.

The V call is TRBV5-4, the J call TRBJ1-1; 8 bases are shared with TRBD1. The germline gives CDR1 SGHNT, CDR2 YYREEE (reference sequence). This CDR3 contains 15 residues. J lost 3 bases, V lost 4 bases, and 8 bases had no gene match. The CDR3 is CASSASQGVHTEAFF. CDR3 in DNA: TGTGCCAGCAGCGCATCACAGGGGGTTCACACTGAAGCTTTCTTT.

The chain combines TRBV19 with TRBJ1-3, with a weak D call TRBD1 (6 bases). The CDR3 spans 15 residues. CDR1 and CDR2 (germline): LNHDA, SQIVND (reference sequence). Trimming shortened V by 10 bases and J by 0 bases, and 16 bases separated the two germline ends. The CDR3: CATQNSGASGNTIYF. CDR3 sequence (DNA): TGTGCCACCCAGAATTCAGGGGCCTCTGGAAACACCATATATTTT.

The chain uses TRBV7-9 and TRBJ1-2; 12 nucleotides match TRBD1. CDR1 is SEHNR and CDR2 is FQNEAQ in the germline V gene (reference sequence). The CDR3 is made up of 18 amino acids. The J segment lost 7 bases and the V segment lost 2 bases, leaving 14 bases of the junction unmatched. The CDR3 DNA is TGTGCCAGCAGCTTACCCCTTGGGACAGGGGGCGCGGGAGGTGGCTACACCTTC. This gives the protein CASSLPLGTGGAGGGYTF.

This CDR3 reads CASSLNAQGILGNTIYF. CDR3 in DNA: TGTGCCAGCAGCTTAAATGCACAGGGGATCCTAGGAAACACCATATATTTT. The rearrangement joins TRBV7-2 to TRBJ1-3, with 7 bases that match TRBD1. The germline gives CDR1 SGHTA, CDR2 FQGNSA. This CDR3 is 17 amino acids long. With 2 bases clipped from V and 4 bases from J, the junction kept 11 bases outside the gene matches.

This clone was seen a single time. The J gene is TRBJ1-6, the V gene TRBV6-6; no firm D call. Germline loops: CDR1 MNHNY, CDR2 SVGAGI (reference sequence). The CDR3 extends over 13 amino acids. V was shortened by 6 bases and J by 11 bases, with 14 bases between the two germline ends. As DNA, the CDR3 is TGTGCCAGCAGGGTGGACGGGGAGGCACCCCTCCACTTT. It yields the protein CASRVDGEAPLHF.

This chain uses TRBV19 with TRBJ1-2; D not certain. V dropped 11 bases and J dropped 4 bases, with 32 bases sitting between them. In germline, CDR1 is LNHDA, CDR2 SQIVND (reference sequence). CDR3 size: 18 residues. In DNA form, the CDR3 reads TGTGCCGGATGCACTGGGCCACCTTATAATACGCCAGGCTATGGCTACACCTTC. Translated, it gives CAGCTGPPYNTPGYGYTF. Using reference TRBV19 and TRBJ1-2 for the parts outside the CDR3, the full variable domain is DGGITQSPKYLFRKEGQNVTLSCEQNLNHDAMYWYRQDPGQGLRLIYYSQIVNDFQKGDIAEGYSVSREKKESFPLTVTSAQKNPTAFYLCAGCTGPPYNTPGYGYTFGSGTRLTVV.

This chain links TRBV2 with TRBJ1-6, with 7 bases aligning to TRBD1. CDR1 is SNHLY and CDR2 is FYNNEI in the germline V gene. The trim removed 4 bases at V and 4 bases at J, leaving 1 base unmatched. This CDR3 spans 14 amino acids. The CDR3 nucleotides are TGTGCCAGCAGTGTACAGGGGTATAATTCACCCCTCCACTTT. Protein sequence: CASSVQGYNSPLHF.

This clone was seen only once. The chain carries TRBV5-1 and TRBJ2-1, with 8 bases identical to TRBD2. Germline trimming cut 7 bases from V and 5 bases from J; bases unmatched to any gene: 8. CDR3 length: 14 amino acids. Germline V gives CDR1 SGHRS, CDR2 YFSETQ. In DNA form, the CDR3 reads TGCGCCAGCCTAGCGGGTTGGGGAAACAATGAGCAGTTCTTC. It is translated as CASLAGWGNNEQFF.

The chain has TRBV9 and TRBJ2-2; 8 nucleotides match TRBD2. The V segment lost 4 bases and the J segment 4 bases; nucleotides outside the gene matches: 9. Germline V gene lookup returns CDR1 SGDLS and CDR2 YYNGEE. The CDR3 runs 16 residues. The CDR3 spells CASSPLGGASTGELFF. As DNA, the CDR3 is TGTGCCAGCAGCCCTCTCGGGGGGGCCAGCACCGGGGAGCTGTTTTTT.

The CDR3 nucleotides are TGTGCCAGCAGTATAGGACAGGGAGTCTACAATGAGCAGTTCTTC. It translates to CASSIGQGVYNEQFF. This chain connects TRBV6-6 to TRBJ2-1; the match to TRBD1 covers 8 bases. The J segment lost 3 bases and the V segment lost 5 bases, leaving 6 bases of the junction unmatched. The germline gives CDR1 MNHNY, CDR2 SVGAGI (reference sequence). This CDR3 spans 15 amino acids.

The chain carries TRBV5-4 and TRBJ2-3; no firm D call. Germline lookup yields CDR1 SGHNT and CDR2 YYREEE (reference sequence). Trimming took off 0 bases at V and 5 bases at J, with 4 bases between the two ends. The CDR3 has 12 residues. The CDR3 coding sequence is TGTGCCAGCAGCTTGGCTAGAGATACGCAGTATTTT. This sequence encodes CASSLARDTQYF.

The chain has TRBV6-4 and TRBJ2-3; 9 nucleotides align to TRBD2. The CDR3 sequence is 14 residues long. Per the germline V gene, CDR1 is MRHNA and CDR2 is SNTAGT. Trimming removed 4 bases from V and 3 bases from J; junction bases left unmatched: 2. Here the CDR3 reads CASSVAGETDTQYF. The CDR3 bases are TGTGCCAGCAGTGTAGCGGGGGAGACAGATACGCAGTATTTT.

J is TRBJ2-7 and V is TRBV2, with 9 bases aligning to TRBD1. Unmatched junction bases numbered 6, after V lost 2 bases and J lost 1 base. This CDR3 contains 16 residues. The germline V gene has CDR1 SNHLY and CDR2 FYNNEI. The chain's CDR3 is CASSERGTGPSYEQYF. The CDR3, as DNA: TGTGCCAGCAGTGAACGGGGGACAGGGCCTTCCTACGAGCAGTACTTC.

The V call is TRBV5-6, the J call TRBJ1-6; 7 bases match TRBD1. The CDR3 has 15 amino acids. V trimming: 4 bases; J trimming: 7 bases; junction bases outside the gene matches: 8. Germline assignment: CDR1 SGHDT and CDR2 YYEEEE. CDR3 sequence: CASSGDSGGNSPLHF. CDR3 bases: TGTGCCAGCAGCGGGGACAGCGGAGGAAATTCACCCCTCCACTTT.

This chain joins TRBV18 and TRBJ1-4, with a possible D match to TRBD1 (6 bases). CDR1 KGHSH and CDR2 LQKENI come from the germline V gene. V dropped 2 bases and J dropped 4 bases, with 8 bases sitting between them. The CDR3 has 14 residues. The CDR3 loop reads CASSPGTLNEKLFF. The CDR3 DNA follows: TGTGCCAGCTCACCAGGGACACTTAATGAAAAACTGTTTTTT.

The chain is built from TRBV6-6 and TRBJ1-4; D may be TRBD1 (6 bases). The CDR3 runs 16 residues. CDR1 is MNHNY and CDR2 is SVGAGI in the germline V gene (reference sequence). V was trimmed by 5 bases and J by 0 bases, leaving 13 bases between them. The CDR3 region has the DNA TGTGCCAGCAGTATTGGACAGTCGGCAACTAATGAAAAACTGTTTTTT. Translating gives CASSIGQSATNEKLFF.

This clone was recorded only once. The CDR3 nucleotides read TGTGCCAGCAGTTACGCTCTAGCGGGGGGACCAGGGGAGCAGTACTTC. This encodes CASSYALAGGPGEQYF. The chain uses TRBV6-5 and TRBJ2-7; 11 bases map to TRBD2. The CDR3 consists of 16 residues. In germline, CDR1 is MNHEY, CDR2 SVGAGI. J gave up 7 bases and V 2 bases, and 10 bases lay outside the gene matches.

The genes are TRBV19 and TRBJ1-6; D gene unclear. V was clipped by 6 bases and J by 5 bases, with 8 bases between them. The germline CDR1 and CDR2 sequences are LNHDA and SQIVND (reference sequence). The CDR3 sequence is 13 residues long. The CDR3 reads CASREGDNSPLHF. DNA for the CDR3: TGTGCCAGTAGGGAGGGCGATAATTCACCCCTCCACTTT.